This is a list of T cell receptor beta chains from one sample in a study of T-cell memory formation after mild COVID-19. TCRdb passed the 5' RACE reads through MiXCR, listing each CDR3 protein once. The sample holds 200,000 to 300,000 distinct CDR3 sequences, roughly a sixth seen once. The sample taken for sequencing was PBMCs or a T cell subset sorted from them (not recorded which). Receptor source: a man aged 18-30 years who had mild COVID-19 (a few samples of this study predate the infection). Cell type and time point are not known. Each CDR3 is given with its conserved first and last residue. The order of the fields is CDR3 length, V gene, D gene, clone size, J gene, CDR3 DNA, CDR3 protein. D genes are given only for firm matches. Only part of the rows carry a size: once, few, many, or a class if the clone is expanded.

>14|TRBV10-3|-|many|TRBJ1-5
TGTGCCATCAGTGAGTCTACGGCGACCAAGGCCCAGCATTTT
CAISESTATKAQHF
>13|TRBV5-4|-|-|TRBJ2-5
TGTGCCAGCAGCTTGCGGGGGAAAGAGACCCAGTACTTC
CASSLRGKETQYF
>14|TRBV7-2|TRBD1|many|TRBJ2-7
TGTGCCAGCAGCTTAGTGGGACAGACCTACGAGCAGTACTTC
CASSLVGQTYEQYF
>17|TRBV4-3|-|few|TRBJ2-2
TGCGCCAGCAGCCAAGAGTGGAGGGCAGGCTGGAACGGGGAGCTGTTTTTT
CASSQEWRAGWNGELFF
>14|TRBV2|-|-|TRBJ1-1
TGTGCCAGCAGGGCGACAGATGGCGGCCCTGAAGCTTTCTTT
CASRATDGGPEAFF
>13|TRBV5-4|-|-|TRBJ2-1
TGTGCCAGCAGCTTGGCTAGTGGCAATGAGCAGTTCTTC
CASSLASGNEQFF
>15|TRBV4-2|-|few|TRBJ1-4
TGTGCCAGCAGCCAACCGGAGGAATATGTGGAAAAACTGTTTTTT
CASSQPEEYVEKLFF
>16|TRBV6-5|-|many|TRBJ2-5
TGTGCCAGCACCCCGGAGGTGACGGGGGAGGAAGAGACCCAGTACTTC
CASTPEVTGEEETQYF
>12|TRBV3-1|-|-|TRBJ1-2
TGTGCCAGCAGCCAAGATACACATGGCTACACCTTC
CASSQDTHGYTF
>13|TRBV20-1|-|few|TRBJ1-5
TGCAGTGCTAGAGTATTTAGCAATCAGCCCCAGCATTTT
CSARVFSNQPQHF
>16|TRBV4-3|-|-|TRBJ2-7
TGCGCCAGCAGCCAAGAGTCGGCCAGGGTGCCCTACGAGCAGTACTTC
CASSQESARVPYEQYF
>12|TRBV7-9|-|-|TRBJ1-4
TGTGCCAGCAGCTCCCCGTCGGAAAAACTGTTTTTT
CASSSPSEKLFF
>14|TRBV7-8|-|-|TRBJ2-1
TGTGCCAGCCTCCCCCCAGAAACCTACAATGAGCAGTTCTTC
CASLPPETYNEQFF
>11|TRBV7-9|-|many|TRBJ1-1
TGTGCCAGCAGCCCCTGGGCTGAAGCTTTCTTT
CASSPWAEAFF
>14|TRBV11-2|-|few|TRBJ2-1
TGTGCCAGCAGCTTAGAACCGGCAGTGAATGAGCAGTTCTTC
CASSLEPAVNEQFF
>15|TRBV5-6|-|-|TRBJ2-1
TGTGCCAGCAGCTTCGATCAGAGCTCCTACAATGAGCAGTTCTTC
CASSFDQSSYNEQFF
>13|TRBV29-1|TRBD1|-|TRBJ1-4
TGCAGCGTAGGGGACAGGTCTAATGAAAAACTGTTTTTT
CSVGDRSNEKLFF
>15|TRBV5-1|-|-|TRBJ1-5
TGCGCCAGCAGCCGGGCCCCTGGTCCCAATCAGCCCCAGCATTTT
CASSRAPGPNQPQHF
>15|TRBV19|TRBD2|-|TRBJ2-1
TGTGCCAGTAGTATAGTTAGCGGGGTTTACAATGAGCAGTTCTTC
CASSIVSGVYNEQFF
>15|TRBV7-3|-|-|TRBJ2-7
TGTGCCAGCAGCTTAAGTCGGGCCCAGGGCTACGAGCAGTACTTC
CASSLSRAQGYEQYF
>13|TRBV10-3|-|-|TRBJ1-3
TGTGCCGCACAAGGGGACTCTGGAAACACCATATATTTT
CAAQGDSGNTIYF
>16|TRBV20-1|TRBD2|few|TRBJ2-1
TGCAGTGCTGAGGAGGGCGGGGGGGCAGCCTACAATGAGCAGTTCTTC
CSAEEGGGAAYNEQFF
>14|TRBV5-6|TRBD1|-|TRBJ2-1
TGTGCCAGCAGCTTGCGGGACAGGGCTAGTGAGCAGTTCTTC
CASSLRDRASEQFF
>13|TRBV7-3|-|-|TRBJ2-3
TGTGCCAGCAGCGGATTAGCGGTGGGTACGCAGTATTTT
CASSGLAVGTQYF
>13|TRBV6-2/TRBV6-3|TRBD2|-|TRBJ2-7
TGTGCCAGCAGTGGGACTAGAGCCCACGAGCAGTACTTC
CASSGTRAHEQYF
>12|TRBV6-2/TRBV6-3|-|-|TRBJ2-1
TGTGCCAGCAGTTCTGGAGGGGGCCAGCAGTTCTTC
CASSSGGGQQFF
>12|TRBV11-2|-|few|TRBJ2-2
TGTGCCAGCAGCCGGACGGCCGGGGAGCTGTTTTTT
CASSRTAGELFF
>15|TRBV6-5|-|-|TRBJ1-1
TGTGCCAGCAGTTACTCACAGGGATTTAGCACTGAAGCTTTCTTT
CASSYSQGFSTEAFF
>17|TRBV12-3/TRBV12-4|-|once|TRBJ2-6
TGTGCCAGCAGCCCCTGGGCAGGGGAGGGTGGGGCCAACGTCCTGACTTTC
CASSPWAGEGGANVLTF
>14|TRBV6-7|-|few|TRBJ2-5
TGTGCCAGCAGTTACCGTCCTAGCCCAGAGACCCAGTACTTC
CASSYRPSPETQYF
>15|TRBV7-8|-|many|TRBJ2-7
TGTGCCAGCAGCTTAGCGCTGGCAGGCGCCTACGAGCAGTACTTC
CASSLALAGAYEQYF
>13|TRBV2|-|many|TRBJ2-3
TGTGCCAGCAGCCCTCTCCCGGGAAGCGGGCAGTATTTT
CASSPLPGSGQYF
>17|TRBV4-1|-|-|TRBJ2-2
TGCGCCAGCAGCCAAGAGCTTCTGGGGGCGAACACCGGGGAGCTGTTTTTT
CASSQELLGANTGELFF
>16|TRBV3-1|-|-|TRBJ1-5
TGTGCCAGCAGCCACGGGCGAGAGTATAGCAATCAGCCCCAGCATTTT
CASSHGREYSNQPQHF
>15|TRBV2|-|-|TRBJ1-4
TGTGCCAGCACACCCTCTGGGGCAGTCTGGGGAAAACTGTTTTTT
CASTPSGAVWGKLFF
>12|TRBV12-5|-|few|TRBJ2-1
TGTGCTAGTGGTTTGGGAAACAATGAGCAGTTCTTC
CASGLGNNEQFF
>15|TRBV6-2/TRBV6-3|-|-|TRBJ2-1
TGTGCCAGCAGTTGGGGCCCAGGGAGGAGCAATGAGCAGTTCTTC
CASSWGPGRSNEQFF
>15|TRBV12-3/TRBV12-4|TRBD2|few|TRBJ2-5
TGTGCCAGCAATCCGAGCGGGGGATCCCAAGAGACCCAGTACTTC
CASNPSGGSQETQYF
>17|TRBV11-2|TRBD1|-|TRBJ1-6
TGTGCCAGCAGCCGGAGGAGACAGGGCGTCTATAATTCACCCCTCCACTTT
CASSRRRQGVYNSPLHF
>13|TRBV7-3|TRBD1|-|TRBJ2-5
TGTGCCAGCAGCACGACAGGGGAAGAGACCCAGTACTTC
CASSTTGEETQYF
>12|TRBV7-9|-|-|TRBJ1-2
TGTGCCAGCAGCTTAGAGCCTTATGGCTACACCTTC
CASSLEPYGYTF
>14|TRBV5-1|-|-|TRBJ2-7
TGCGCCAGCGCGTGGGGGGCAGGCTCCTACGAGCAGTACTTC
CASAWGAGSYEQYF
>14|TRBV5-1|TRBD1|many|TRBJ1-6
TGCGCCAGCAGCGCGGGACAGACCAATTCACCCCTCCACTTT
CASSAGQTNSPLHF
>16|TRBV7-9|TRBD1|-|TRBJ2-5
TGTGCCGGCAGCCCAGCGGGACAGGGGATATCAGAGACCCAGTACTTC
CAGSPAGQGISETQYF
>15|TRBV9|-|-|TRBJ1-1
TGTGCCAGCAGCGTAGGCCCCCAGGGACATATGAAAGCTTTCTTT
CASSVGPQGHMKAFF
>13|TRBV20-1|-|many|TRBJ2-7
TGCAGTGCTAGAGCCGGACAGTACTACGAGCAGTACTTC
CSARAGQYYEQYF
>16|TRBV3-1|TRBD1|few|TRBJ1-2
TGTGCCAGCAGCATATCTTCCGGGACAGGGGGACATGGCTACACCTTC
CASSISSGTGGHGYTF